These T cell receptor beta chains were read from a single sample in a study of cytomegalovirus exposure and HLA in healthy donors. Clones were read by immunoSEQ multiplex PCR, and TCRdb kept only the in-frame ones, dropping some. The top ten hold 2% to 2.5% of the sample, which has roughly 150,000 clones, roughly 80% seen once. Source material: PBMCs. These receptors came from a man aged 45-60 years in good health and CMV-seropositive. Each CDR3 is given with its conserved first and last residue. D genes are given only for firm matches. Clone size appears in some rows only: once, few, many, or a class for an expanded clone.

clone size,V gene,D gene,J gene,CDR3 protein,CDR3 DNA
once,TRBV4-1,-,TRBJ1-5,CASSQDWTGTLNQPQHF,TGCGCCAGCAGCCAAGATTGGACCGGGACACTCAATCAGCCCCAGCATTTT
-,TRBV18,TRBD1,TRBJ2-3,CASSYTGTGGADTQYF,TGTGCCAGCTCATATACCGGGACAGGAGGGGCAGATACGCAGTATTTT
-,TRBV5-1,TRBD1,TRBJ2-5,CASSIGQGSLETQYF,TGCGCCAGCAGCATTGGACAGGGGAGTCTGGAGACCCAGTACTTC
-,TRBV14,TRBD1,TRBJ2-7,CASSQKNRDRDYEQYF,TGTGCCAGCAGCCAAAAAAACCGGGACAGGGACTACGAGCAGTACTTC
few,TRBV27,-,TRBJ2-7,CASSLSPRHPEQYF,TGTGCCAGCAGTTTATCCCCCCGACACCCGGAGCAGTACTTC
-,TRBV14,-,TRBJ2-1,CASSQSQGGFHNEQFF,TGTGCCAGCAGCCAATCGCAGGGCGGCTTCCACAATGAGCAGTTCTTC
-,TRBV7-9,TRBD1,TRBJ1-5,CASSLTTGGAAQPQHF,TGTGCCAGCAGTCTTACCACAGGGGGCGCGGCGCAGCCCCAGCATTTT
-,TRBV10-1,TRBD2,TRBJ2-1,CASSGAGGPGDEQFF,TGCGCCAGCAGTGGAGCGGGGGGGCCGGGGGATGAGCAGTTCTTC
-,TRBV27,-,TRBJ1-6,CASSPREGSYNSPLHF,TGTGCCAGCAGTCCGAGGGAGGGCTCCTATAATTCACCCCTCCACTTT
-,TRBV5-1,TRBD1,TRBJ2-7,CASSLAGTESYEQYF,TGCGCCAGCAGCTTGGCCGGGACAGAGTCCTACGAGCAGTACTTC
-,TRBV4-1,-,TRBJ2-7,CASSQDPTRSYEQYF,TGCGCCAGCAGCCAAGATCCGACACGCAGCTACGAGCAGTACTTC
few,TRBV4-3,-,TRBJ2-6,CASSQDYPRGFGANVLTF,TGCGCCAGCAGCCAAGATTACCCCCGGGGGTTTGGGGCCAACGTCCTGACTTTC
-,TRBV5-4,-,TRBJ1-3,CASSLDRSSGNTIYF,TGTGCCAGCAGCTTGGACAGGAGCTCTGGAAACACCATATATTTT
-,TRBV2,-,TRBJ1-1,CASLVIANTEAFF,TGTGCCAGCTTAGTGATTGCGAACACTGAAGCTTTCTTT
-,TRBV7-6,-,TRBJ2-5,CASSLVTAGETQYF,TGTGCCAGCAGCTTAGTGACTGCTGGGGAGACCCAGTACTTC
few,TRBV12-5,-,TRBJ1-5,CASGLVPGGLVERTSINQPQHF,TGTGCTAGTGGTTTGGTCCCGGGGGGGTTGGTCGAACGGACGTCCATAAATCAGCCCCAGCATTTT
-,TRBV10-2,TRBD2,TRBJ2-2,CASSDRTSPTPGELFF,TGCGCCAGCAGTGACCGGACTAGCCCAACACCCGGGGAGCTGTTTTTT
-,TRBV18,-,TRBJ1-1,CASSSTTSEAFF,TGTGCCAGCTCATCAACTACCTCCGAAGCTTTCTTT
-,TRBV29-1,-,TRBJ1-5,CSVGGGTGNQPQHF,TGCAGCGTTGGGGGGGGGACCGGCAATCAGCCCCAGCATTTT
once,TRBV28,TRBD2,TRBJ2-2,CASRGRTSRSITGELFF,TGTGCCAGCCGTGGGCGGACTAGTCGGTCGATCACCGGGGAGCTGTTTTTT
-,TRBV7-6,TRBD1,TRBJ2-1,CASSLGTGSLNEQFF,TGTGCCAGCAGCTTAGGGACAGGGTCTCTCAATGAGCAGTTCTTC
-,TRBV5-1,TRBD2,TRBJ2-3,CASSLGLAGNTDTQYF,TGCGCCAGCAGCTTGGGACTAGCGGGGAACACAGATACGCAGTATTTT
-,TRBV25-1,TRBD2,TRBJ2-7,CASTWGGYEQYF,TGTGCCAGCACCTGGGGGGGCTACGAGCAGTACTTC
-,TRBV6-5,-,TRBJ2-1,CASSYSAGHEQFF,TGTGCCAGCAGTTACTCGGCGGGGCATGAGCAGTTCTTC
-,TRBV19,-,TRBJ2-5,CASSPGQGGTTETQYF,TGTGCCAGTAGTCCAGGACAGGGAGGGACAACGGAGACCCAGTACTTC
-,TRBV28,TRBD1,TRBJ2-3,CASSIGTGGITDTQYF,TGTGCCAGCAGTATAGGGACAGGGGGGATCACAGATACGCAGTATTTT
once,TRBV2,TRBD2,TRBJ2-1,CASSTPGTSGISSYNEQFF,TGTGCCAGCAGTACTCCCGGGACTAGCGGGATCAGCTCCTACAATGAGCAGTTCTTC
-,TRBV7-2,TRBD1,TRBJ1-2,CASSFPGQDGYTF,TGTGCCAGCAGCTTTCCGGGACAGGATGGCTACACCTTC
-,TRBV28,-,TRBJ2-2,CASSLLLYTNTGELFF,TGTGCCAGCAGTTTATTATTATATACGAACACCGGGGAGCTGTTTTTT
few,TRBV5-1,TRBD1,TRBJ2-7,CASSLGPGQGAYEQYF,TGCGCCAGCAGCTTGGGCCCGGGACAGGGGGCCTACGAGCAGTACTTC
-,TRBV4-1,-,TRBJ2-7,CASSQGAGDYEQYF,TGCGCCAGCAGCCAAGGGGCAGGGGATTACGAGCAGTACTTC
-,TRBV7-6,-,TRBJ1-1,CASSQLQGAEAFF,TGTGCCAGCAGCCAATTACAGGGTGCTGAAGCTTTCTTT
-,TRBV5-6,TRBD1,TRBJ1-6,CASSTWTGRSPLHF,TGTGCCAGCAGCACCTGGACAGGGCGTTCACCCCTCCACTTT
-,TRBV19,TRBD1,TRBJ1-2,CASSEGGANGYTF,TGTGCCAGTAGTGAAGGGGGCGCAAATGGCTACACCTTC
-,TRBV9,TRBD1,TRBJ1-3,CASSTPTGFGNTIYF,TGTGCCAGCAGCACCCCGACAGGGTTCGGAAACACCATATATTTT
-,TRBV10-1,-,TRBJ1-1,CASSDGGLPTEAFF,TGCGCCAGCAGTGATGGCGGGCTCCCCACTGAAGCTTTCTTT